The clone carrying this TCR beta chain was observed once. The entry originates in a study of blood T cell repertoires in COVID-19. Study-level information: Collection of acute and convalescent COVID-19 samples took place in the United States, Italy and Spain.

The CDR3 contains 17 residues. Germline V gene sequence: CDR1 MDHEN, CDR2 SYDVKM. V was clipped by 6 bases and J by 4 bases, with 22 bases between them. The data were produced by immunoSEQ multiplex PCR, yet TCRdb's version contains in-frame clones alone and is incomplete. In the table there are hundreds of thousands of clones, about 90% of which are singletons. The receptor's source is a woman in her 30s who had recovered from COVID-19. Sequencing used PBMCs or T cells enriched from blood (not recorded which). The genes are TRBV28 and TRBJ1-5, with D uncertain. The CDR3 nucleotides are TGTGCCAGCAGACGAGGTCTCACCTATTCGGGAAATCAGCCCCAGCATTTT. This sequence encodes CASRRGLTYSGNQPQHF.